One and the same sample provided the 31 T cell receptor beta chains below, sequenced in a study of beta chain features in type 1 diabetes. The study, taken as a whole, reports: Shorter TCRB CDR3s, moderately but significantly so, marked every one of the four CD4+ subsets in Type 1 diabetes patients.

No antigens are known for them. What was sequenced were expressed TCRB transcripts, since all of the isolated RNA had been reverse transcribed. Data came from immunoSEQ multiplex PCR; TCRdb stores just in-frame clones and leaves some out. The sample includes approximately 46,000 clones, roughly 47% of them seen just once. Sequencing input: stem cell memory CD4+ T cells from blood. The receptors derive from a man aged 30-40 years with type 1 diabetes.

This clone came up a few times. The chain combines TRBV7-9 with TRBJ1-2; no clear D. Trimming pared 0 bases from V and 0 bases from J, leaving 5 bases between. The CDR3 has 14 residues. Germline V gene lookup returns CDR1 SEHNR and CDR2 FQNEAQ (reference sequence). CDR3 sequence (DNA): TGTGCCAGCAGCTTAGCCGGGACTAACTATGGCTACACCTTC. Translation gives CASSLAGTNYGYTF.

This clone was picked up a small number of times. The gene calls are TRBV19 and TRBJ2-1; tentatively, D is TRBD1 (5 bases). V lost 3 bases and J lost 3, with 15 bases in between. CDR3 size: 16 residues. Germline values: CDR1 LNHDA, CDR2 SQIVND (reference sequence). This chain's CDR3 is CASSIRPGPFYNEQFF. The CDR3, as DNA: TGTGCCAGTAGTATCCGACCAGGGCCTTTCTACAATGAGCAGTTCTTC.

V is TRBV7-8 and J is TRBJ2-5; TRBD2 matches 10 bases. J gave up 13 bases and V 5 bases, and 13 bases lay outside the gene matches. Per the germline V gene, CDR1 is SGHVS and CDR2 is FQNEAQ. CDR3 length equals 14 residues. This chain's CDR3 is CASSPRVEREGWYF. The CDR3 region has the DNA TGTGCCAGCAGCCCCAGAGTGGAGCGGGAGGGCTGGTACTTC.

The rearrangement links TRBV5-1 to TRBJ2-1; weak D call: TRBD2 (5 bases). Germline loops: CDR1 SGHRS, CDR2 YFSETQ. V lost 2 bases to trimming and J lost 2 bases, with 11 bases between them. The CDR3 is 15 amino acids. The CDR3 loop is CASSFLAVAYNEQFF. The CDR3 DNA reads as TGCGCCAGCAGCTTTCTAGCAGTGGCCTACAATGAGCAGTTCTTC.

The rearrangement joins TRBV15 to TRBJ1-1, with no clear D. Trimming removed 5 bases from V and 5 bases from J, with 12 bases in between. The CDR3 extends over 13 amino acids. Germline-derived CDR1 and CDR2 are LNHNV and YYDKDF (reference sequence). Here the CDR3 reads CATSGVGRTEAFF. DNA of the CDR3: TGTGCCACCAGCGGGGTGGGGAGGACTGAAGCTTTCTTT.

This clone was detected only a few times. The chain combines TRBV10-3 with TRBJ2-7; 9 positions match TRBD2. This CDR3 is 13 amino acids long. With 7 bases clipped from V and 0 bases from J, the junction kept 1 base outside the gene matches. Germline V CDR1 and CDR2: ENHRY, SYGVKD. The chain's CDR3 is CAITSGTSYEQYF. CDR3 sequence (DNA): TGTGCCATCACTAGCGGGACCTCCTACGAGCAGTACTTC.

The rearrangement links TRBV25-1 to TRBJ1-1; D is undetermined. Germline CDR1 reads MGHDK; CDR2 reads SYGVNS. The CDR3 loop spans 10 amino acids. Trimming stripped 8 bases from V and 8 bases from J, with 9 bases between. For the CDR3, the DNA is TGTGCCAGCGCCGGGAGGGAAGCTTTCTTT. Protein: CASAGREAFF.

V usage is TRBV7-9 and J usage is TRBJ2-3; 7 positions match TRBD1. Trimming took 5 bases from V and 2 from J; bases not matched to a gene: 7. This CDR3 spans 15 amino acids. The V gene's germline CDR1 is SEHNR and CDR2 FQNEAQ (reference sequence). The CDR3 spells CASSSWTGHTDTQYF. The CDR3 DNA follows: TGTGCCAGCAGCAGCTGGACAGGCCACACAGATACGCAGTATTTT.

With respect to this clone: An end of the junction does not agree with germline; a read error may underlie this. The same CDR3 is also encoded by other DNA sequences in this sample. The rearrangement links TRBV29-1 to TRBJ2-4; D is possibly TRBD1 (5 bases). The length of the CDR3 is 13 residues. Germline values: CDR1 SQVTM, CDR2 ANQGSEA. The CDR3 region is CSVALAGINIQYF. Here the CDR3 DNA reads TGCAGCGTTGCCTTGGCAGGGATAAACATTCAATACTTC.

This sequence joins TRBV15 and TRBJ2-7; D gene unclear. Germline loops: CDR1 LNHNV, CDR2 YYDKDF (reference sequence). This CDR3 spans 15 amino acids. Trimming cost V 3 bases and J 1 base, with 13 bases left between them. The CDR3 is CATSSYSAGSYEQYF. CDR3 DNA: TGTGCCACCAGCAGTTACTCTGCCGGTTCCTACGAGCAGTACTTC. Combining the CDR3 with reference TRBV15 and TRBJ2-7 gives the whole variable domain DAMVIQNPRYQVTQFGKPVTLSCSQTLNHNVMYWYQQKSSQAPKLLFHYYDKDFNNEADTPDNFQSRRPNTSFCFLDIRSPGLGDTAMYLCATSSYSAGSYEQYFGPGTRLTVT.

J is TRBJ1-1 and V is TRBV7-2; D is possibly TRBD1 (5 bases). Trimming took off 1 base at V and 5 bases at J, with 14 bases between the two ends. CDR3 length equals 15 residues. Germline V gives CDR1 SGHTA, CDR2 FQGNSA. CDR3 nucleotides: TGTGCCAGCAGCTTAGGAGGTTCAGGGTCAACTGAAGCTTTCTTT. Protein sequence: CASSLGGSGSTEAFF.

This clone occurred a few times. The chain couples TRBV10-2 to TRBJ2-7, with 11 bases identical to TRBD2. The CDR3 has 16 amino acids. Germline trimming cut 4 bases from V and 3 bases from J; bases unmatched to any gene: 8. CDR1 WSHSY and CDR2 SAAADI come from the germline V gene. CDR3 amino acids: CASSGTSGRRGYEQYF. The DNA of the CDR3 is TGCGCCAGCAGTGGAACTAGCGGGAGAAGAGGCTACGAGCAGTACTTC.

The genes are TRBV5-1 and TRBJ2-2; D is uncertain. The CDR3 extends over 15 amino acids. Per the germline V gene, CDR1 is SGHRS and CDR2 is YFSETQ. Trimming removed 4 bases at V and 0 bases at J, with 10 bases between. CDR3: CASSPMRANTGELFF. Here the CDR3 DNA reads TGCGCCAGCAGCCCGATGAGAGCGAACACCGGGGAGCTGTTTTTT.

In its sample, this clone was seen a few times. This CDR3 is CASSYGGNYGYTF. In nucleotides, the CDR3 is TGTGCCAGCAGTTATGGAGGGAACTATGGCTACACCTTC. The chain links TRBV6-5 to TRBJ1-2; D uncertain. Trimming took 3 bases from V and 2 from J, leaving 7 bases between them. Germline V gives CDR1 MNHEY, CDR2 SVGAGI. There are 13 residues in the CDR3.

This clone was seen a few times. The V gene is TRBV11-2, the J gene TRBJ2-5; 8 bases are a match to TRBD1. The length of the CDR3 is 13 residues. The ends lost 5 bases at V and 5 bases at J; junction bases unmatched: 4. Germline CDR1 is SGHAT and CDR2 is FQNNGV. CDR3 loop: CASSRQGYETQYF. CDR3 bases: TGTGCCAGCAGCCGACAGGGGTACGAGACCCAGTACTTC. Supplemented by reference TRBV11-2 and TRBJ2-5, the full variable domain reads EAGVAQSPRYKIIEKRQSVAFWCNPISGHATLYWYQQILGQGPKLLIQFQNNGVVDDSQLPKDRFSAERLKGVDSTLKIQPAKLEDSAVYLCASSRQGYETQYFGPGTRLLVL.

This clone was picked up a small number of times. This CDR3 is CAISESLGPSGTEQFF. The CDR3, as DNA: TGTGCCATCAGTGAGTCATTGGGCCCTAGCGGGACTGAGCAGTTCTTC. The chain joins TRBV10-3 to TRBJ2-1, with 9 bases aligning to TRBD2. Germline V lookup: CDR1 ENHRY, CDR2 SYGVKD. V lost 0 bases, J lost 9 bases, and 9 bases stayed unmatched. The CDR3 extends over 16 amino acids.

V is TRBV4-3 and J is TRBJ1-2; D perhaps matches TRBD1 (6 bases). CDR1 and CDR2 from the germline V gene are LGHNA and YSLEER. V was shortened by 0 bases and J by 8 bases, with 10 bases between the two germline ends. This CDR3 contains 13 residues. The CDR3 is CASSQEGGVGYTF. CDR3 DNA sequence: TGCGCCAGCAGCCAAGAAGGGGGGGTGGGCTACACCTTC.

This sequence joins TRBV7-2 and TRBJ1-5; D unclear. Germline CDR1 and CDR2: SGHTA and FQGNSA. The V end was cut by 5 bases, the J end by 2 bases, with 7 bases between. The CDR3 totals 13 residues. CDR3 loop: CASSTRGNQPQHF. CDR3 nucleotides: TGTGCCAGCAGCACGAGGGGCAATCAGCCCCAGCATTTT.

This clone is medium-sized by share. The V and J genes are TRBV4-3 and TRBJ2-7; 10 bases are shared with TRBD1. The CDR3 is 14 residues long. Germline-derived CDR1 and CDR2 are LGHNA and YSLEER. After removal of 4 bases from V and 3 bases from J, the junction contained 3 bases not matched to a gene. CDR3 region: CASSPGQGHYEQYF. The CDR3 nucleotides read TGCGCCAGCAGCCCGGGACAGGGGCACTACGAGCAGTACTTC.

The rearrangement uses TRBV27 and TRBJ1-2, with a possible D match to TRBD1 (5 bases). The germline CDR1 and CDR2 sequences are MNHEY and SMNVEV (reference sequence). The CDR3 spans 13 residues. The V and J ends lost 6 bases and 3 bases respectively, with 11 bases between them. Here the CDR3 DNA reads TGTGCCAGCAGGGGGGGGGAAGACTATGGCTACACCTTC. It codes for CASRGGEDYGYTF.

This clone was picked up a small number of times. The rearrangement joins TRBV5-1 to TRBJ2-5; D uncertain. There are 12 residues in the CDR3. V lost 0 bases, J lost 3 bases, and 3 bases lay in between. Germline V CDR1 and CDR2: SGHRS, YFSETQ. The CDR3 is CASSLAEETQYF. As DNA, the CDR3 is TGCGCCAGCAGCTTGGCAGAAGAGACCCAGTACTTC.

The chain joins TRBV5-1 to TRBJ1-4; 9 bases line up with TRBD1. With 4 bases clipped from V and 1 base from J, the junction kept 2 bases outside the gene matches. There are 15 residues in the CDR3. Germline-derived CDR1 and CDR2 are SGHRS and YFSETQ. This chain's CDR3 is CASSPTGGTNEKLFF. CDR3 nucleotide sequence: TGCGCCAGCAGCCCGACAGGGGGAACTAATGAAAAACTGTTTTTT.

The chain is built from TRBV7-3 and TRBJ2-1, with TRBD2 matching 11 bases. This CDR3 has 17 amino acids. The ends lost 5 bases at V and 2 bases at J; junction bases unmatched: 8. The V gene's germline CDR1 is SGHTA and CDR2 FQGTGA. CDR3 sequence: CASSPVALAGAYNEQFF. In DNA, the CDR3 is TGTGCCAGCAGCCCAGTCGCACTAGCGGGAGCCTACAATGAGCAGTTCTTC.

This clone occurred a few times. The rearrangement links TRBV5-6 to TRBJ1-2; no firm D call. CDR1 and CDR2 from the germline V gene are SGHDT and YYEEEE. This CDR3 comprises 13 residues. The V end lost 1 base, the J end lost 8 bases, and 12 bases lay between the germline ends. The DNA of the CDR3 is TGTGCCAGCAGCTTGATTGGGAGTCGCGGCTACACCTTC. Its translation is CASSLIGSRGYTF.

The chain uses TRBV5-1 and TRBJ1-2; the match to TRBD1 covers 7 bases. This CDR3 contains 13 residues. Germline CDR1 is SGHRS and CDR2 is YFSETQ. Unmatched junction bases numbered 4, after V lost 4 bases and J lost 4 bases. CDR3 sequence: CASSIGTAYGYTF. The CDR3 DNA follows: TGCGCCAGCAGCATCGGGACAGCCTATGGCTACACCTTC.

The chain links TRBV6-8 to TRBJ2-1, with 9 bases aligning to TRBD2. This CDR3 region has 15 residues. The J segment lost 9 bases and the V segment lost 11 bases, leaving 17 bases of the junction unmatched. Germline V gives CDR1 MNHGY, CDR2 SAAAGT. In nucleotides, the CDR3 is TGTGCCCGACGGCGGGTAGCGGGAGCATTCAGTGAGCAGTTCTTC. It is translated as CARRRVAGAFSEQFF.

J is TRBJ1-5 and V is TRBV2; 7 bases agree with TRBD1. The CDR3 is 13 amino acids. The germline gives CDR1 SNHLY, CDR2 FYNNEI. Unmatched junction bases numbered 7, after V lost 7 bases and J lost 7 bases. For the CDR3, the DNA is TGTGCCAGCACCGGGACAGTTGGGCAGCCCCAGCATTTT. It translates to CASTGTVGQPQHF.

CDR3 region: CASSLVGSSTDTQYF. In nucleotides, the CDR3 is TGTGCCAGCAGCTTAGTTGGCAGTAGCACAGATACGCAGTATTTT. This chain links TRBV7-2 with TRBJ2-3; D is unclear. CDR1 is SGHTA, CDR2 FQGNSA, per germline. The CDR3 has 15 residues. V dropped 1 base and J dropped 0 bases, with 8 bases sitting between them.

This sequence joins TRBV4-2 and TRBJ2-7; TRBD2 matches 10 bases. The CDR3 loop spans 16 amino acids. Per germline, CDR1 LGHNA and CDR2 YNFKEQ. V lost 3 bases to trimming and J lost 2 bases; unmatched junction nucleotides: 7. The CDR3 loop reads CASSQAIAGGPYEQYF. The DNA of the CDR3 is TGTGCCAGCAGCCAGGCCATAGCGGGAGGCCCCTACGAGCAGTACTTC.

The sample holds a few counts of this clone. This chain links TRBV10-3 with TRBJ2-7; D gene uncertain. Looked up from germline, CDR1 is ENHRY and CDR2 is SYGVKD. The CDR3 runs to 12 residues. V gave up 2 bases and J gave up 3 bases, with 5 bases separating them. The CDR3 spells CAISEVGYEQYF. CDR3 bases: TGTGCCATCAGTGAGGTCGGCTACGAGCAGTACTTC.

The table lists this clone with a few counts. The genes are TRBV7-9 and TRBJ2-1; a weak D match, TRBD1 (6 bases). Trimming stripped 5 bases from V and 8 bases from J, with 13 bases between. The CDR3 is 13 amino acids. CDR1 SEHNR and CDR2 FQNEAQ come from the germline V gene (reference sequence). CDR3 protein: CASSPRTVYEQFF. The CDR3 coding sequence is TGTGCCAGCAGCCCCCGGACAGTTTATGAGCAGTTCTTC.